This entry is about one TCR beta chain. Its cognate antigen is unknown. Template switching added a universal primer binding site, and final cDNA carried unique molecular identifiers. Each CDR3 protein is one row after TCRdb ran MiXCR on the 5' RACE reads. This sample carries approximately 550,000 distinct CDR3 sequences, about 20% of them seen once, and the ten largest clones take approximately 0.5%. All donors were healthy Caucasians. The CDR3 is made up of 14 amino acids. Germline V gene lookup returns CDR1 KGHDR and CDR2 SFDVKD. Trimming shortened V by 2 bases and J by 3 bases, and 8 bases separated the two germline ends. This sample stems from a study of identical twins. Whole-study findings and limits: Compared with models, monozygotic twins showed more out-of-frame TCR alpha sharing.

The same data also contributed to another study, on yellow fever vaccine responses in identical twins. That publication notes: It has been reported that, in twins, the vaccine T cell response seemed partly convergent and partly personalized.

This chain joins TRBV24-1 and TRBJ2-3; D uncertain. The receptor was isolated from a young woman in good health. The source material was CD4+ T cells sorted from blood. The CDR3 region has the DNA TGTGCCACCAGTGATTCTTTAAGGACAGATACGCAGTATTTT. Protein product: CATSDSLRTDTQYF.